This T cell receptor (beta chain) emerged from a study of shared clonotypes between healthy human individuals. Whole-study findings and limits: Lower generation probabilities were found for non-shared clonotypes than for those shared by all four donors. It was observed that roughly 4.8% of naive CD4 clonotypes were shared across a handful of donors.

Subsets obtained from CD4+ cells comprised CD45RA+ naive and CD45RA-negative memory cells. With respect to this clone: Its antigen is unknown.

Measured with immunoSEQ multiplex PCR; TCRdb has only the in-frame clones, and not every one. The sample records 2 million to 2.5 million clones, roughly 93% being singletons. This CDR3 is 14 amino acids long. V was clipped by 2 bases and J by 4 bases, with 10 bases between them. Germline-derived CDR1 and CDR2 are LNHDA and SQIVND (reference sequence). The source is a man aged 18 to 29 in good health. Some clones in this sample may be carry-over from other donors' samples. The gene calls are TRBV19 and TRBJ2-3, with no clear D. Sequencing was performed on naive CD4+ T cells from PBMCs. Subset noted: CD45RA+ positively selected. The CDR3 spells CASSIQAWADTQYF. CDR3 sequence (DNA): TGTGCCAGTAGTATACAGGCGTGGGCAGATACGCAGTATTTT. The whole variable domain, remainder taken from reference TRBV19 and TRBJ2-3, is DGGITQSPKYLFRKEGQNVTLSCEQNLNHDAMYWYRQDPGQGLRLIYYSQIVNDFQKGDIAEGYSVSREKKESFPLTVTSAQKNPTAFYLCASSIQAWADTQYFGPGTRLTVL.